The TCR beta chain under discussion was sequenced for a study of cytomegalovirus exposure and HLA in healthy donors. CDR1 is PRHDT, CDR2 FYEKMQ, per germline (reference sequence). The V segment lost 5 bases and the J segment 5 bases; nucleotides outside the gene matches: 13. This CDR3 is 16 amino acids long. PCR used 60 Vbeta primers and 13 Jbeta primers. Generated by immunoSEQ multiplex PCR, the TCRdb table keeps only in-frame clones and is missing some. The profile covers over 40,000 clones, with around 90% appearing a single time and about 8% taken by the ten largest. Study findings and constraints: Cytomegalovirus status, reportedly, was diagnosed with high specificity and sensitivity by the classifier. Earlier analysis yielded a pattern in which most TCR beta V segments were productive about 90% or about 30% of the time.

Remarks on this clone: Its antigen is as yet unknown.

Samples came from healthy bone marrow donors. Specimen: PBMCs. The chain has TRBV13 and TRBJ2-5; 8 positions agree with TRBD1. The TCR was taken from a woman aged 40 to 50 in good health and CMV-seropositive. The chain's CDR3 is CASSPRLSGGAETQYF. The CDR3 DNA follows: TGTGCCAGCAGCCCAAGGTTGTCAGGGGGCGCCGAGACCCAGTACTTC.